The rows below give T cell receptor beta chains drawn from one sample of a study of blood T cells in healthy people across ages. MiXCR, applied by TCRdb to the 5' RACE reads, yields one record per CDR3 protein. The table includes about a million distinct CDR3 sequences, around 48% detected once. The material sequenced was blood. These receptors all stem from a man aged 25-45 years in good health. Each CDR3 is given without its conserved first and last residue. D genes are given only for firm matches.

11,.,TRBJ1-5,TRBV14,ASSKNSNQPQH
12,.,TRBJ2-7,TRBV4-3,ASSQSVSGYEQY
11,.,TRBJ2-1,TRBV12-3/TRBV12-4,ASSLGPVGEQF
13,.,TRBJ2-3,TRBV11-1,ASSYRDFTTDTQY
14,.,TRBJ2-7,TRBV9,ASSLSFGGRVSEQY
12,.,TRBJ2-1,TRBV7-9,ASSPRGFGNEQF
13,.,TRBJ1-1,TRBV20-1,SARGLTVRNTEAF
12,.,TRBJ1-1,TRBV5-1,ASSLSGQNTEAF
12,TRBD1,TRBJ1-2,TRBV7-2,ASSMGTGGYGYT
12,.,TRBJ2-1,TRBV4-1,ASSLGTPDNEQF
14,.,TRBJ1-5,TRBV21-1,ASSKASLNSNQPQH
14,.,TRBJ1-1,TRBV4-2,ASSQEGGRGGTEAF
10,.,TRBJ2-1,TRBV6-5,ASSYADNEQF
14,TRBD2,.,TRBV7-2,ASSPFSGGDYNEQY
13,TRBD1,TRBJ1-2,TRBV20-1,SARGPGQFIYGYT
12,TRBD2,.,TRBV28,ASSPPRLAGEQY
13,.,TRBJ2-3,TRBV9,ASSVTGTHTDTQY
12,.,TRBJ2-5,TRBV9,ASSVGVQAETQY
12,.,TRBJ2-1,TRBV20-1,SAALAGYYNEQF
13,TRBD1,TRBJ1-4,TRBV5-1,ASSPGQGYHEKLF
16,.,TRBJ1-6,TRBV5-1,ASSAPSRYRGQISPLH
14,TRBD2,.,TRBV4-2,ASSQALAGGLSIQY
13,TRBD1,TRBJ1-1,TRBV3-1,ASSQTGTGGTEAF
12,.,TRBJ2-7,TRBV28,ASNYQGLSYEQY
14,.,TRBJ1-1,TRBV3-1,ASSQDPTGPNTEAF
13,.,TRBJ1-5,TRBV9,ASSVAGVSNQPQH
13,TRBD1,TRBJ2-3,TRBV29-1,SARGGGQGSDTQY
10,.,TRBJ2-5,TRBV6-2/TRBV6-3,ASSYGTGEQY
13,.,TRBJ1-5,TRBV7-9,ASSLEGDGYQPQH